The clone carrying this TCR beta chain was counted between two and nine times. This sample was included in a study of T-cell memory formation after mild COVID-19. Trimming shortened V by 2 bases and J by 4 bases, and 13 bases separated the two germline ends. The CDR3 is made up of 15 amino acids. Germline values: CDR1 SGHDT, CDR2 YYEEEE. TCRdb called the 5' RACE reads again in MiXCR, with one record for every CDR3 protein. The sample consists of roughly 310,000 distinct CDR3 sequences, more than 15% of them appearing once. The receptor was isolated from a man younger than 30 who had mild COVID-19 (a few samples of this study predate the infection). Cell type and time point are not known. The sample taken for sequencing was PBMCs or a T cell subset sorted from them (not recorded which). This chain joins TRBV5-6 and TRBJ1-3; weak D call: TRBD1 (5 bases). The CDR3 loop reads CASSFSGSAGNTIYF. CDR3 in DNA: TGTGCCAGCAGCTTTTCAGGGAGTGCCGGAAACACCATATATTTT.